This TCR beta chain was sequenced during a study of response to subunit inactivated influenza vaccine. General observations from the study: New T cells are recruited in small numbers by each seasonal influenza vaccination, according to the authors' suggestion.

Germline V gives CDR1 SNHLY, CDR2 FYNNEI. J lost 9 bases, V lost 7 bases, and 6 bases had no gene match. This CDR3 comprises 13 residues. There are many counts of this clonotype. What it binds is not known. TCRdb re-called the RT-PCR reads with MiXCR, one entry per CDR3 protein. The sample carries 500,000 to 550,000 distinct CDR3 sequences, approximately 7.6% recorded once. This TCR was sampled from a man aged 50-75 years who received an inactivated influenza vaccine. The gene calls are TRBV2 and TRBJ1-5, with 10 nucleotides matching TRBD1. This specimen was PBMCs from blood, taken around 25 months after vaccination. The DNA of the CDR3 is TGTGCCAGCAATCGGGACAGGGGTCTGCCCCAGCATTTT. Protein sequence: CASNRDRGLPQHF. The whole variable domain, remainder taken from reference TRBV2 and TRBJ1-5, is EPEVTQTPSHQVTQMGQEVILRCVPISNHLYFYWYRQILGQKVEFLVSFYNNEISEKSEIFDDQFSVERPDGSNFTLKIRSTKLEDSAMYFCASNRDRGLPQHFGDGTRLSIL.